This TCR beta chain derives from a study of cytomegalovirus exposure and HLA in healthy donors (dated by TCRdb to 2015 to 2018). As for the study more broadly: According to an earlier analysis of 450 to 650 of the donors, some 180 million T cells yielded 95 million to 140 million unique TCR beta sequences and approximately 300 Gb of sequence data. An early release that covered roughly 600 HLA-typed donors contained around 300 gigabases of sequencing data and tens of millions of unique TCR sequences. Of the roughly 400 genotyped donors, approximately 83% fell in the genetic ancestry cluster associated with self-reported Caucasian donors. The study aimed to test whether signatures of past pathogen exposure could be identified by cataloging public T cell receptors. The study used immunosequencing to profile the T cell repertoires of 670 or so subjects and linked those repertoires to cytomegalovirus serostatus. In addition to the first cohort of 666 subjects, a separate validation cohort of 100 to 150 different subjects was used. To predict cytomegalovirus infection status, the study brought together high-throughput TCR immunosequencing, statistical association of individual TCRs with disease status, and machine learning. A later analysis re-analyzed previously published TCR beta repertoires from hundreds of donors and added high-resolution HLA genotyping to study TCR occurrence patterns. In the later analysis, no new phenotypic data were used to find candidate immune exposures; instead, reliance was placed on TCR beta sequences and their occurrence across donors. In an earlier analysis of 587 of the donors, high-throughput TCR beta sequencing was used to judge whether each TCR beta V gene segment behaved as functional or pseudogenic. Donor age, sex, ethnicity and CMV serostatus were compiled alongside the repertoire data. A later genetic analysis took genome-wide SNP genotypes for about three fifths of the 666 donors and used that subset as a discovery cohort. Every repertoire in the discovery cohort had been generated on one and the same sequencing platform. Class I and class II HLA loci were covered by the typing at four-digit resolution. Typing coverage varied by locus: 629-630 donors for A, B, C, DRB1 and DQB1; more than 500 for DQA1; more than 600 for DPA1; roughly 450 for DPB1. Roughly 5 DR-DQ haplotypes were handled as single units for association and clustering, since linkage in the cohort was strong. Among roughly 400 genotyped donors of the cohort, an average of about 240,000 unique TCR beta nucleotide sequences were sequenced per donor, 15% to 20% of them non-productive.

Comments on this clone: This receptor's antigen is unknown. A junction end diverges from the germline sequence, so it may reflect a read error.

Receptor libraries were prepared by the immunoSEQ multiplex PCR assay. The multiplex PCR relied on a mix of 60 forward primers for TCR Vbeta segments and 13 reverse primers for TCR Jbeta segments. The CDR3 region of rearranged TCR beta genes was amplified from genomic DNA by a multiplex PCR assay. On the Illumina HiSeq System, the amplified TCR beta libraries were sequenced as 87-base-pair reads. As for the authors' bioinformatics: A later analysis tallied around 87 million unique TCR beta chains across the 600 to 700 repertoires, and some 10 million of those chains were shared by two or more donors. Raw reads were error-corrected and collapsed into unique sequences with a nearest-neighbor algorithm that merged closely related sequences to remove PCR and sequencing errors. CDR3 sequences were aligned to IMGT reference sequences to assign V, D and J gene segments. For a sequence to be retained, a match of at least six nucleotides to both a V gene segment and a J gene segment was required. A rearrangement counted as productive if the CDR3 had no stop codons and remained in frame with V and J, and every other rearrangement counted as non-productive. CDR3 was defined by IMGT convention, running from the second conserved V-encoded cysteine to the conserved J-encoded phenylalanine. Sequences without an unambiguous match to a single V gene segment were excluded from the earlier analysis of about 600 of the donors. An earlier analysis of a few hundred of the donors called V segments functional above 56.7% productive rearrangements and segregating when the between-donor standard deviation exceeded 5%. To diagnose cytomegalovirus status from the catalog of TCR beta chain sequences, a statistical classification framework was built. In a later analysis, V and J genes were assigned by comparing TCR nucleotide sequences against IMGT/GENE-DB human TR gene sequences. A later analysis assigned CDR3 sequences and most-parsimonious VDJ recombination scenarios with the TCRdist pipeline. In a later analysis, every TCR beta chain was defined by the combination of its CDR3 amino acid sequence and its V-gene family, and reads without a unique V-gene family were dropped. To address suspected cross-contamination and a sequencing artifact, a later analysis removed a few hundred highly shared, low-generation-probability nucleotide sequences. In a later analysis, a clonal expansion index was calculated for each public chain from normalized within-repertoire ranks of inferred template counts. In a later analysis, generation probabilities were computed with a VDJ recombination model fitted to out-of-frame rearrangements, and the resulting probabilities were checked against IGoR. In a later analysis, TCR-TCR, TCR-HLA and TCR-CMV co-occurrence was scored with hypergeometric tests, and a repertoire-size bias correction was applied to TCR pairs. In a later analysis, false discovery rates were estimated by permuting HLA or CMV assignments 20 times. In a later analysis, co-occurring TCRs were grouped using DBSCAN, with TCRdist sequence similarity added in when clustering inside HLA-allele-positive subsets. Repertoires with fewer than 30,000 or more than 120,000 public chains, plus five repertoires with anomalous nucleotide sharing, were excluded from co-occurrence clustering. TCRdb obtained this table from immuneACCESS and retained in-frame rearrangements with V and J assigned. These tables miss some clones; where compared with another copy, unresolved V genes account for less than half of the shortfall, and the remainder is unexplained. Clone size and the V and J calls come from that table; the DNA yielded D and trimming. Present in this sample are 100,000 to 150,000 clones, 65% to 80% of which were seen just once. The ten largest make up roughly an eighth of the sample.

Overall study results and their limits: This cohort had only TCR beta chains sequenced, and the lack of alpha or paired-chain data limited which features could be detected. It was suggested by the authors that the approach could potentially be generalized to other disease states and immunological phenotypes. V-gene and J-gene trimming of TCR beta chains was associated with a missense DCLRE1C variant in a later genetic analysis, and the association was replicated in an independent cohort. HLA typing was unavailable for some donors at each locus, so association tests used only the typed subset. In a later analysis, most CMV-associated TCR beta chains were found to appear HLA-restricted, with HLA associations seemingly driven largely by CMV exposure. CMV serostatus was the only immune exposure information available for the cohort. A later analysis found that TCR association rates varied across HLA loci, with DRB1 alleles showing the most associated TCRs and HLA-C alleles the fewest. Most TCR sequences were seen in very few donors, while some public TCRs were found in many individuals. Correlated functional status among segregating V segments might reflect linkage disequilibrium, but an unknown experimental factor could not be ruled out. In the study, approximately 160 TCR beta chains were listed as associated with cytomegalovirus. Assigning TCR associations to individual alleles was difficult when HLA alleles, especially DR and DQ, strongly co-occurred. In both the original and validation cohorts, the classifier was reported to diagnose cytomegalovirus status with high specificity and sensitivity. At a false discovery rate of 0.05, a later analysis linked 16,951 TCR beta sequences to specific HLA alleles. Some 16 rarely observed V segments, including chromosome 9 orphons, were excluded from the earlier analysis of 550 to 700 of the donors because counts were too low. A further reported finding was that TCR beta sequences accurately predicted the HLA-A and HLA-B alleles for most subjects in the first cohort. Some IMGT-functional V segments, including TRBV6-2 and TRBV6-3, could not be distinguished by the 87-base-pair reads and were therefore excluded. In an earlier analysis of some 550 of the donors, most TCR beta V segments were observed in productive rearrangements about 87% or about 30% of the time, broadly matching IMGT annotations. A later analysis found that HLA-associated TCR beta chains were more clonally expanded and had lower generation probabilities than equally common non-associated chains. In a later analysis, several top co-occurrence clusters were reported to appear linked to parvovirus B19, influenza, CMV and Epstein-Barr virus. The presence/absence analyses assumed that sequencing depth was roughly uniform across donors, and that assumption may not be true. In vitro tests confirmed that a few of the cytomegalovirus-associated TCR beta chains recognize cytomegalovirus antigens. A group of highly shared sequence variants was considered likely to be a technical artifact of the sequencing pipeline. In a later genetic analysis, fewer N-insertions in productive TCRs were reported among donors in an Asian-associated ancestry cluster than the 666-donor mean.

Taken from the germline V gene (reference sequence), the CDR1 and CDR2 loops are SSHAT and FNYEAQ. The cysteine opens and the phenylalanine closes a CDR3 of 14 amino acids. Only the CDR3 DNA is retained, 42 bases long and in frame from the first base. The cohort comprised 666 healthy bone marrow donors. At the time of sampling, all cohort members were nominally healthy, though unrecorded immune exposures were likely present. The donor tested CMV seropositive and was one of the 289 seropositive cohort members. Every donor gave a peripheral blood sample, and the peripheral blood mononuclear cells from that sample were used for TCR beta sequencing. Genomic DNA extraction from the blood cell samples was performed with the Qiagen DNeasy Blood Extraction Kit.

The chain is assembled from TRBV7-7 and TRBJ2-7; 9 middle bases align to TRBD1. The sequencing sample was made of PBMCs. The TCR comes from a woman aged 55-70 years in good health and CMV-seropositive. The CDR3 in this case is CASSPDRGSYEQYF. DNA sequence: TGTGCTAGCAGCCCGGACAGGGGATCCTACGAGCAGTACTTC.